What follows describes a single TCR beta chain. Antigen specificity is unknown. This record belongs to a study of cytomegalovirus exposure and HLA in healthy donors. Broader study findings: Later analysis associated a missense DCLRE1C variant with TCR beta V- and J-gene trimming.

13 Jbeta primers and 60 Vbeta primers were used for the PCR. TCRdb keeps only in-frame clones here, not all; method: immunoSEQ multiplex PCR. The sample data list about 160,000 clones. V shed 0 bases and J shed 11 bases, with 9 bases lying between them. Germline V gives CDR1 SGDLS, CDR2 YYNGEE. The CDR3 has 13 amino acids. This sequence joins TRBV9 and TRBJ1-6; tentative D call: TRBD1 (5 bases). The TCR originated in a man in his thirties or forties in good health and CMV-seronegative. The sequenced sample consisted of PBMCs. The CDR3 bases are TGTGCCAGCAGCGTAGTAGGGGAACCACCCCTCCACTTT. Its translation is CASSVVGEPPLHF.